This T cell receptor beta chain derives from a study of CD8+ T cells in alopecia areata. Study outcomes and limitations: Tofacitinib delivered significant drops in scalp clonality and in expanded CD8+ clones among the top 100. Normal scalp had lower clonality than lesional scalp, with alopecia totalis/universalis lesions showing this most strongly. A single nonresponder leaves the baseline CD8+ expansion link to response uncertain.

RNA was isolated and reverse transcribed to cDNA, the sequencing template. Repertoires were generated with immunoSEQ multiplex PCR, while TCRdb's copy carries only in-frame clones and drops some. This sample has 150,000 to 200,000 clones, with approximately 50% found just once. On this clone itself: Its antigen is unidentified.

Germline V gene lookup returns CDR1 MGHRA and CDR2 YSYEKL. The CDR3 is 13 amino acids. The V gene lost 0 bases and the J gene lost 10 bases, with 10 bases spanning the gap. The treatment was: oral pan-JAK inhibitor, 5-10 mg twice daily. The source was CD8+ T cells sorted from blood, collected between weeks 51 and 54, from a patient treated with tofacitinib. J is TRBJ2-4 and V is TRBV4-1, with D tentatively TRBD1 (5 bases). The receptor's source is a human donor with alopecia areata. CDR3 DNA sequence: TGCGCCAGCAGCCAAGAGAGGACATCTATTCAGTACTTC. Translating gives CASSQERTSIQYF.